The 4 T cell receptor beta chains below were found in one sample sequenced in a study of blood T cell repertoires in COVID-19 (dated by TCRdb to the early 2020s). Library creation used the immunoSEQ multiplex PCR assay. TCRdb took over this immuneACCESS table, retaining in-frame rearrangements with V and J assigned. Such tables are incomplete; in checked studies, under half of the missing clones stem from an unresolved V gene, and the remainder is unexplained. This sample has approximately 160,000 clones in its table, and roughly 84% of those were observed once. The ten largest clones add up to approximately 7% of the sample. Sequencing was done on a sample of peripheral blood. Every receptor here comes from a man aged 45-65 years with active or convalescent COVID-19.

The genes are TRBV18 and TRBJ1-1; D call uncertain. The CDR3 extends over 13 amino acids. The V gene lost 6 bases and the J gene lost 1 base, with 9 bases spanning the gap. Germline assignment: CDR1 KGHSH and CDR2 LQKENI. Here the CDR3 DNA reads TGTGCCAGCTCCGAGACACAGAACACTGAAGCTTTCTTT. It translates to CASSETQNTEAFF.

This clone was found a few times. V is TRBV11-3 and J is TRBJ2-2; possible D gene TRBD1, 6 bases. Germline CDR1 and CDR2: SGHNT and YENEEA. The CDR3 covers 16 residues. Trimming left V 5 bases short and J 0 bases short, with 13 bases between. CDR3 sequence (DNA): TGTGCCAGCAGCCCTAAGACAGGACCGAACACCGGGGAGCTGTTTTTT. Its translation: CASSPKTGPNTGELFF.

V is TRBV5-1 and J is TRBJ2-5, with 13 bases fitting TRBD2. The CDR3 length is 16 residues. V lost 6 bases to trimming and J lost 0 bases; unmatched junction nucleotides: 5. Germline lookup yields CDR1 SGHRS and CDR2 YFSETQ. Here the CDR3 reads CASTQGLAGHQETQYF. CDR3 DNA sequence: TGCGCCAGCACCCAGGGACTAGCGGGGCACCAAGAGACCCAGTACTTC. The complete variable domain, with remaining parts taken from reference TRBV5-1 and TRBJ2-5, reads KAGVTQTPRYLIKTRGQQVTLSCSPISGHRSVSWYQQTPGQGLQFLFEYFSETQRNKGNFPGRFSGRQFSNSRSEMNVSTLELGDSALYLCASTQGLAGHQETQYFGPGTRLLVL.

The CDR3 is CASSPTGASGNTIYF. CDR3 DNA: TGTGCCAGCAGCCCCACAGGGGCCTCTGGAAACACCATATATTTT. This chain connects TRBV4-2 to TRBJ1-3, with 7 bases aligning to TRBD1. Germline V gives CDR1 LGHNA, CDR2 YNFKEQ. With 4 bases clipped from V and 0 bases from J, the junction kept 3 bases outside the gene matches. CDR3 length equals 15 residues.